The 15 T cell receptor beta chains given below trace back to one sample, sequenced in a study of blood T cell repertoires in COVID-19. This table comes from immunoSEQ multiplex PCR, and its TCRdb copy is limited to in-frame clones, with some not included. This sample yields roughly 400,000 clones, of which around nine tenths are seen a single time; less than 1.5% belongs to the top ten. Source material: PBMCs or T cells enriched from blood (not recorded which). The receptors here all came from a young woman who had been exposed to COVID-19.

The chain employs TRBV19 and TRBJ2-7; 14 nucleotides match TRBD2. Per the germline V gene, CDR1 is LNHDA and CDR2 is SQIVND (reference sequence). The CDR3 runs 18 residues. V gave up 1 base and J gave up 3 bases; unmatched junction bases: 8. The CDR3 nucleotides read TGTGCCAGTAGTATAGCCCCCGGGACTAGCGGGAGAATCTACGAGCAGTACTTC. Translating it yields CASSIAPGTSGRIYEQYF.

This sequence joins TRBV7-2 and TRBJ1-2, with 8 nucleotides matching TRBD1. This CDR3 comprises 13 residues. The trim removed 4 bases at V and 7 bases at J, leaving 5 bases unmatched. The germline CDR1 and CDR2 sequences are SGHTA and FQGNSA. The CDR3 DNA reads TGTGCCAGCAGCTCAGAAACAGGGGGTGGCTACACCTTC. This translates into CASSSETGGGYTF.

The chain employs TRBV7-8 and TRBJ2-7, with TRBD2 identical over 7 bases. This CDR3 is built from 15 residues. Germline trimming cut 0 bases from V and 2 bases from J; bases unmatched to any gene: 4. CDR1 SGHVS and CDR2 FQNEAQ come from the germline V gene. The CDR3, as DNA: TGTGCCAGCAGCTTAGCCGCAAGCGGGGCCTACGAGCAGTACTTC. Amino acid sequence: CASSLAASGAYEQYF. Combining the CDR3 with reference TRBV7-8 and TRBJ2-7 gives the whole variable domain GAGVSQSPRYKVAKRGQDVALRCDPISGHVSLFWYQQALGQGPEFLTYFQNEAQLDKSGLPSDRFFAERPEGSVSTLKIQRTQQEDSAVYLCASSLAASGAYEQYFGPGTRLTVT.

The CDR3 reads CASSNFNQPQHF. The CDR3 nucleotides are TGTGCCAGCAGTAACTTCAATCAGCCCCAGCATTTT. The chain has TRBV12-3 or TRBV12-4 and TRBJ1-5; D ambiguous. The V end lost 5 bases, the J end lost 3 bases, and 5 bases lay between the germline ends. This CDR3 has 12 residues.

The gene calls are TRBV7-9 and TRBJ1-1, with 7 bases fitting TRBD1. Losses at the gene ends were 6 bases for V and 1 base for J; bases not matched to a gene: 11. In germline, CDR1 is SEHNR, CDR2 FQNEAQ (reference sequence). The CDR3 runs 16 residues. The CDR3 DNA reads as TGTGCCAGCAGTCCATCCGGGGCAGGGGGGAACACTGAAGCTTTCTTT. Protein product: CASSPSGAGGNTEAFF.

This clone was counted only a few times. The CDR3 reads CASSIGTSGYEQYF. The DNA for the CDR3 is TGTGCCAGCAGTATCGGGACTAGCGGATACGAGCAGTACTTC. The chain uses TRBV27 and TRBJ2-7, with TRBD2 identical over 11 bases. This CDR3 is built from 14 residues. The V segment lost 5 bases and the J segment 4 bases; nucleotides outside the gene matches: 4. The germline V gene encodes CDR1 MNHEY and CDR2 SMNVEV (reference sequence).

The chain links TRBV28 to TRBJ2-5, with D perhaps matching TRBD2 (6 bases). The germline CDR1 and CDR2 sequences are MDHEN and SYDVKM. V was cut by 11 bases and J by 5 bases, with 15 bases left in between. The CDR3 covers 12 residues. CDR3 bases: TGTGCCGTCCTGGGGGGAGTGGAGACCCAGTACTTC. Amino acid sequence: CAVLGGVETQYF.

The J gene is TRBJ2-1, the V gene TRBV18, with TRBD2 matching over 11 bases. Germline loops: CDR1 KGHSH, CDR2 LQKENI. After removal of 2 bases from V and 7 bases from J, the junction contained 4 bases not matched to a gene. The CDR3 contains 15 residues. The CDR3 is CASSPKSSGRNEQFF. DNA of the CDR3: TGTGCCAGCTCACCAAAGTCTAGCGGGAGGAATGAGCAGTTCTTC.

The chain combines TRBV5-1 with TRBJ1-1; D unresolved. CDR3 length equals 12 residues. From germline, CDR1 is SGHRS and CDR2 YFSETQ. Trimming removed 4 bases at V and 1 base at J, with 5 bases between. The CDR3 here is CASSLPNTEAFF. The CDR3 coding sequence is TGCGCCAGCAGCCTCCCGAACACTGAAGCTTTCTTT.

The chain uses TRBV11-1 and TRBJ2-1, with D uncertain. The CDR3 length is 13 residues. V was trimmed by 0 bases and J by 7 bases, leaving 7 bases between them. Looked up from germline, CDR1 is SGHAT and CDR2 is FQDESV (reference sequence). This CDR3 reads CASSLATTNEQFF. CDR3 nucleotides: TGTGCCAGCAGCTTAGCTACTACAAATGAGCAGTTCTTC.

V is TRBV4-3 and J is TRBJ1-3; D possibly corresponds to TRBD1 (5 bases). The CDR3 sequence is 16 residues long. Per the germline V gene, CDR1 is LGHNA and CDR2 is YSLEER. Trimming removed 0 bases at V and 8 bases at J, with 17 bases between. The CDR3: CASSQDLGRGWDTIYF. The DNA for the CDR3 is TGCGCCAGCAGCCAAGATCTAGGAAGGGGTTGGGACACCATATATTTT.

The chain carries TRBV6-5 and TRBJ1-4, with D perhaps matching TRBD1 (5 bases). Germline CDR1 is MNHEY and CDR2 is SVGAGI. CDR3 length: 15 amino acids. The V gene lost 0 bases and the J gene lost 4 bases, with 9 bases spanning the gap. Here the CDR3 DNA reads TGTGCCAGCAGTTACTCCGGACATCTTAATGAAAAACTGTTTTTT. The encoded protein is CASSYSGHLNEKLFF.

V and J are TRBV5-6 and TRBJ2-5; 10 bases agree with TRBD1. The CDR3 sequence is 15 residues long. Germline values: CDR1 SGHDT, CDR2 YYEEEE. Trimming removed 2 bases from V and 5 bases from J; junction bases left unmatched: 6. The CDR3 DNA follows: TGTGCCAGCAGCTTCCGGACAGGGGGAGCGGAGACCCAGTACTTC. This encodes CASSFRTGGAETQYF.

The chain combines TRBV28 with TRBJ2-3, with TRBD2 matching over 9 bases. Trimming cost V 7 bases and J 2 bases; bases outside gene matches: 7. This CDR3 is built from 15 residues. Germline V lookup: CDR1 MDHEN, CDR2 SYDVKM. CDR3 amino acids: CASKGAGGDTDTQYF. Written as DNA, the CDR3 is TGTGCCAGCAAGGGGGCGGGAGGGGACACAGATACGCAGTATTTT.

V is TRBV7-2 and J is TRBJ2-2, with D hard to call. Trimming took 2 bases from V and 0 from J, leaving 4 bases between them. Germline V gene lookup returns CDR1 SGHTA and CDR2 FQGNSA. The CDR3 is 14 residues long. The CDR3 DNA follows: TGTGCCAGCAGCTTACCCGCGAACACCGGGGAGCTGTTTTTT. Protein sequence: CASSLPANTGELFF.